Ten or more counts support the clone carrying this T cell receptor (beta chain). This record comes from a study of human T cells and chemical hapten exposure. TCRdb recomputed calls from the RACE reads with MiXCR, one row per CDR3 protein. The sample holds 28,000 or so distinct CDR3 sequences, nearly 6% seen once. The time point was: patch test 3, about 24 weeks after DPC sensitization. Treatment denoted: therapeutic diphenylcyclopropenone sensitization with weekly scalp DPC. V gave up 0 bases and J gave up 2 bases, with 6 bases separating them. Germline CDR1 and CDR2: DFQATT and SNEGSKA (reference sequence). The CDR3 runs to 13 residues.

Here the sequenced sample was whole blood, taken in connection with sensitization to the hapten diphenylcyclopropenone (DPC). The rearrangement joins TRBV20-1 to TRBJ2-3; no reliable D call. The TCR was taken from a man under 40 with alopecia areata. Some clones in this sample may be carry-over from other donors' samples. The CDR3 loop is CSARDTNTDTQYF. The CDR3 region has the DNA TGCAGTGCTAGAGATACGAACACAGATACGCAGTATTTT.